This T cell receptor (beta chain) was observed in a study of T cells in localized non-small cell lung cancer. Clones were read by immunoSEQ multiplex PCR, and TCRdb kept only the in-frame ones, dropping some. In the table there are some 1,800 clones, around 30% of which are singletons. The CDR3 has 16 residues. In germline, CDR1 is SGDLS, CDR2 YYNGEE. V lost 0 bases and J 3 bases, leaving 13 bases between the germline ends. A few counts support this clone. The origin of this receptor is a female donor older than 55 with stage I lung adenocarcinoma. The chain has TRBV9 and TRBJ2-1; possible D gene TRBD2, 6 bases. This specimen was normal lung tissue next to the tumor, taken before any cancer treatment. The CDR3: CASSVGGTPIYNEQFF. DNA of the CDR3: TGTGCCAGCAGCGTAGGAGGGACTCCGATCTACAATGAGCAGTTCTTC.